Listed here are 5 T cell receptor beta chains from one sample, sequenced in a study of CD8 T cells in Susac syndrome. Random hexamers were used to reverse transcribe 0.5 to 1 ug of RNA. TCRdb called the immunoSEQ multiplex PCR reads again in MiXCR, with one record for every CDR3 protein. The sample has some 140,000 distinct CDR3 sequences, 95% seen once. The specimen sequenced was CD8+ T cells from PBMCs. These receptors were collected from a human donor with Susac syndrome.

CDR3 amino acids: CATSITTGVGDGRIYEQYF. In DNA form, the CDR3 reads TGTGCCACCAGCATCACGACAGGGGTCGGTGACGGGAGAATTTACGAGCAGTACTTC. The V gene is TRBV15, the J gene TRBJ2-7; TRBD1 matches 8 bases. The V gene end was trimmed by 4 bases and the J gene end by 4 bases; junction bases not matched to a gene: 21. Germline V gene lookup returns CDR1 LNHNV and CDR2 YYDKDF (reference sequence). The CDR3 is 19 residues long.

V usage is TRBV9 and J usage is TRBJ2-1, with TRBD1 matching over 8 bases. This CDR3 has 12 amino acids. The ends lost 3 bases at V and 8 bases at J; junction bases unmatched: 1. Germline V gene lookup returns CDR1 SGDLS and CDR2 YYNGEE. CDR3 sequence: CASSETGDEQFF. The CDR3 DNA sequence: TGTGCCAGCAGCGAGACAGGGGATGAGCAGTTCTTC.

Here the CDR3 DNA reads TGTGCCTGGAGTCCATGGGGGAAGTCCTACGAGCAGTACTTC. It translates to CAWSPWGKSYEQYF. The chain employs TRBV30 and TRBJ2-7; D tentatively fits TRBD1 or TRBD2 (5 bases each). The CDR3 covers 14 residues. Germline-derived CDR1 and CDR2 are GTSNPN and SVGIG (reference sequence). V shed 2 bases and J shed 1 base, with 12 bases lying between them.

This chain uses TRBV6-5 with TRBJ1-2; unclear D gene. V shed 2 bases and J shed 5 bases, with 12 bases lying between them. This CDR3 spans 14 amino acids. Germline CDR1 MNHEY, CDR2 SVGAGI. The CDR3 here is CASSYAEDFYGYTF. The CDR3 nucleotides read TGTGCCAGCAGTTACGCTGAGGACTTTTATGGCTACACCTTC.

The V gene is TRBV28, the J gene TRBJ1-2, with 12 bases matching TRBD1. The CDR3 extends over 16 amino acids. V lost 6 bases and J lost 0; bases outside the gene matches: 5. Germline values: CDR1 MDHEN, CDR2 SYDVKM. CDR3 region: CASSWGQGAANYGYTF. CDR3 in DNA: TGTGCCAGCAGCTGGGGACAGGGGGCGGCTAACTATGGCTACACCTTC.